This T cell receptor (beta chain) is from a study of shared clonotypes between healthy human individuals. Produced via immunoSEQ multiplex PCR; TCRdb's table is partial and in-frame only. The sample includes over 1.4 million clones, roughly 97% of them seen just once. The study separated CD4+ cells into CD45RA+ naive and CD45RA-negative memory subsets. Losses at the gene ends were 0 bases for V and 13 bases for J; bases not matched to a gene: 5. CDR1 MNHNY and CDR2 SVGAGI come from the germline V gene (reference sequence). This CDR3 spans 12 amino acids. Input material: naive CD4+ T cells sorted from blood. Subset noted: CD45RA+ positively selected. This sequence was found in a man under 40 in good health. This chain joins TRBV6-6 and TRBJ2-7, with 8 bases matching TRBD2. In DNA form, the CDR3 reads TGTGCCAGCAGTTACTCGAGAGCGGGAGCTTACTTC. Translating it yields CASSYSRAGAYF.